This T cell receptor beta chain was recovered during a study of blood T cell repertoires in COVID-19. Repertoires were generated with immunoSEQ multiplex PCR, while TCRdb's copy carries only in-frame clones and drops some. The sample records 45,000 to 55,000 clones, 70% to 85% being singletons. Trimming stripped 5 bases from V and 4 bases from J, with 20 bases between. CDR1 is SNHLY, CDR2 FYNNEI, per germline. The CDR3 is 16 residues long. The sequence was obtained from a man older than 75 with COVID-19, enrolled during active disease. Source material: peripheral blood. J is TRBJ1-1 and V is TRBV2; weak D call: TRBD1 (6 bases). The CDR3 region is CASSRTSQGDSTEAFF. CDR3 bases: TGTGCCAGCAGTCGGACCTCACAGGGTGACAGCACTGAAGCTTTCTTT.